Listed below are T cell receptor beta chains from one sample, sequenced in a study of cytomegalovirus exposure and HLA in healthy donors. TCRdb's table, derived via immunoSEQ multiplex PCR, lists solely in-frame clones and lacks some. The table has nearly 100,000 clones, about 72% seen once. The sample taken for sequencing was PBMCs. Receptors originate from a woman in her fifties or sixties in good health and CMV-seropositive. Both conserved end residues are part of each CDR3. A D gene is named only where the DNA matches it firmly. A clone size is listed for some rows: how often the clone was seen (once, few, many), or a class if it is expanded.

CDR3 | DNA | size | D | J | V
CASSPRGENTEAFF | TGTGCCAGCTCACCTCGGGGGGAGAACACTGAAGCTTTCTTT | . | . | TRBJ1-1 | TRBV18
CASSEPITGEQYF | TGCGCCAGCAGTGAGCCGATAACAGGCGAGCAGTACTTC | . | . | TRBJ2-7 | TRBV10-1
CASSQVGAGGPDEQFF | TGCGCCAGCAGCCAAGTGGGAGCGGGAGGGCCGGATGAGCAGTTCTTC | . | TRBD2 | TRBJ2-1 | TRBV4-1
CASTMGLAPKKFF | TGCGCCAGCACAATGGGACTAGCCCCTAAGAAGTTCTTC | . | TRBD2 | TRBJ2-1 | TRBV5-1
CASRVGARGYTGELFF | TGTGCCAGCAGGGTCGGTGCCAGAGGGTACACCGGGGAGCTGTTTTTT | . | . | TRBJ2-2 | TRBV9
CASSLGGWGGRHQPQHF | TGTGCCAGCAGCTTAGGGGGGTGGGGGGGTCGGCATCAGCCCCAGCATTTT | . | . | TRBJ1-5 | TRBV7-6
CASSTRLLTSGRMETQYF | TGTGCCAGCAGCACACGCCTCTTGACTAGCGGGAGAATGGAGACCCAGTACTTC | . | TRBD2 | TRBJ2-5 | TRBV7-9
CASEGAVGRVEQYF | TGTGCCAGCGAGGGGGCGGTCGGGCGGGTGGAGCAGTACTTC | . | TRBD1 | TRBJ2-7 | TRBV2
CATRRWQGAVDYGYTF | TGTGCCACCCGGCGGTGGCAGGGGGCTGTGGACTATGGCTACACCTTC | . | TRBD1 | TRBJ1-2 | TRBV27
CASSFGYGDNQPQHF | TGTGCCAGCAGTTTCGGGTACGGGGACAATCAGCCCCAGCATTTT | . | . | TRBJ1-5 | TRBV27
CASGLAGRYEQYF | TGCGCCAGCGGACTAGCGGGACGATACGAGCAGTACTTC | . | TRBD2 | TRBJ2-7 | TRBV5-1
CASSVARIGDTIYF | TGTGCCAGCAGCGTCGCCCGCATAGGGGACACCATATATTTT | . | . | TRBJ1-3 | TRBV9
CASSSMGGLRTEAFF | TGTGCCAGCAGCTCGATGGGGGGGTTGAGGACTGAAGCTTTCTTT | few | . | TRBJ1-1 | TRBV7-9
CASSFVGGLPGANVLTF | TGTGCCAGCAGCTTTGTAGGAGGCCTCCCTGGGGCCAACGTCCTGACTTTC | . | . | TRBJ2-6 | TRBV7-8
CSVVASGSVYEQYF | TGCAGCGTTGTAGCTAGCGGGAGTGTCTACGAGCAGTACTTC | . | TRBD2 | TRBJ2-7 | TRBV29-1
CASSPQFSTTNEKLFF | TGCGCCAGCAGCCCCCAGTTCTCAACAACTAATGAAAAACTGTTTTTT | few | . | TRBJ1-4 | TRBV5-1
CAISDGTSGNTIYF | TGTGCCATCAGTGACGGTACCTCTGGAAACACCATATATTTT | once | . | TRBJ1-3 | TRBV10-3
CASTDLPGQSNTGELFF | TGTGCCAGTACCGACCTCCCGGGACAGTCGAACACCGGGGAGCTGTTTTTT | once | TRBD1 | TRBJ2-2 | TRBV19
CASAEGDVGYGYTF | TGTGCATCAGCGGAAGGAGACGTGGGCTATGGCTACACCTTC | . | . | TRBJ1-2 | TRBV19
CASSLVAVQGGEDTQYF | TGTGCCAGCAGTTTAGTTGCCGTCCAGGGAGGGGAAGATACGCAGTATTTT | . | TRBD2 | TRBJ2-3 | TRBV27
CASSLAPGQEYGYTF | TGTGCCAGTAGTCTGGCACCGGGACAGGAATATGGCTACACCTTC | few | TRBD1 | TRBJ1-2 | TRBV19
CASTRGSTDTQYF | TGTGCCAGCACCAGGGGAAGCACAGATACGCAGTATTTT | . | . | TRBJ2-3 | TRBV18
CASSPGNTIYF | TGTGCCAGCAGCCCAGGAAACACCATATATTTT | many | . | TRBJ1-3 | TRBV7-9
CASSLASGSKNEQFF | TGTGCCAGCAGCTTAGCTAGCGGGAGTAAGAATGAGCAGTTCTTC | . | TRBD2 | TRBJ2-1 | TRBV11-3
CASSELAGGNNEQFF | TGTGCCAGCAGTGAACTAGCGGGAGGGAACAATGAGCAGTTCTTC | . | TRBD2 | TRBJ2-1 | TRBV6-1
CAKGSGTGELFF | TGTGCTAAAGGGTCAGGGACCGGGGAGCTGTTTTTT | . | . | TRBJ2-2 | TRBV7-7
CASSLVLAGVISSYNEQFF | TGTGCCAGCAGCTTAGTACTAGCGGGAGTGATTTCGTCCTACAATGAGCAGTTCTTC | . | TRBD2 | TRBJ2-1 | TRBV11-2
CASSLPGLTKEQFF | TGTGCCAGCAGCCTCCCGGGACTTACGAAGGAGCAGTTCTTC | . | . | TRBJ2-1 | TRBV5-8
CASSLAAYEQYF | TGTGCCAGCAGCTTGGCCGCCTACGAGCAGTACTTC | few | . | TRBJ2-7 | TRBV5-6
CASSRNTGLRDTQYF | TGTGCCAGTAGTAGGAACACAGGTCTCAGGGATACGCAGTATTTT | . | . | TRBJ2-3 | TRBV19
CASSESGTDTQYF | TGTGCCAGCAGTGAATCAGGCACAGATACGCAGTATTTT | . | . | TRBJ2-3 | TRBV25-1
CASSRLDRSYEQYF | TGTGCCAGCAGCCGACTAGACCGATCCTACGAGCAGTACTTC | . | . | TRBJ2-7 | TRBV6-6
CSVPDRSYGYTF | TGCAGCGTTCCGGACAGATCCTATGGCTACACCTTC | . | . | TRBJ1-2 | TRBV29-1
CASSPRTGIYNEQFF | TGCGCCAGCAGCCCTCGGACAGGGATTTACAATGAGCAGTTCTTC | . | TRBD1 | TRBJ2-1 | TRBV5-1
CAWSWTPRAEAFF | TGTGCCTGGAGCTGGACCCCCAGGGCTGAAGCTTTCTTT | few | . | TRBJ1-1 | TRBV30
CASSRSQTSGVNNEQFF | TGTGCCAGCAGCCGATCCCAAACTAGCGGGGTAAACAATGAGCAGTTCTTC | . | TRBD2 | TRBJ2-1 | TRBV9
CASSLQAPSGNTIYF | TGTGCCAGCAGTTTACAGGCTCCCTCTGGAAACACCATATATTTT | . | . | TRBJ1-3 | TRBV28
CAWSSGQGSTGELFF | TGTGCCTGGAGCTCAGGCCAGGGAAGCACCGGGGAGCTGTTTTTT | . | . | TRBJ2-2 | TRBV30
CASSSTSGSEETQYF | TGTGCCAGCAGTTCGACTAGCGGGAGTGAAGAGACCCAGTACTTC | . | TRBD2 | TRBJ2-5 | TRBV27
CASSTGGLAVQETQYF | TGTGCCAGCAGTACCGGGGGACTAGCGGTCCAAGAGACCCAGTACTTC | . | TRBD2 | TRBJ2-5 | TRBV6-6
CASSLVPSGTDTQYF | TGTGCCAGCAGCTTAGTTCCGAGCGGCACAGATACGCAGTATTTT | . | . | TRBJ2-3 | TRBV13
CASSIPQGGTEAFF | TGTGCCAGCAGTATCCCACAGGGGGGCACTGAAGCTTTCTTT | . | TRBD1 | TRBJ1-1 | TRBV28
CSVPLDRDHPFGYTF | TGCAGCGTTCCACTGGACAGGGACCATCCTTTTGGCTACACCTTC | . | TRBD1 | TRBJ1-2 | TRBV29-1
CASSSRDRGQFKETQYF | TGTGCCAGCAGCTCCCGGGACAGGGGGCAGTTTAAAGAGACCCAGTACTTC | . | TRBD1 | TRBJ2-5 | TRBV7-9
CASIVRGTYEQYF | TGCGCCAGCATCGTCCGGGGGACCTACGAGCAGTACTTC | . | . | TRBJ2-7 | TRBV10-2
CASSIAGGISGNTIYF | TGTGCCAGTAGTATAGCCGGCGGAATCTCTGGAAACACCATATATTTT | . | . | TRBJ1-3 | TRBV19
CSARVFPGQFF | TGCAGTGCTAGAGTCTTCCCGGGGCAGTTCTTC | . | . | TRBJ2-1 | TRBV20-1
CASSQNSYEQYF | TGTGCCAGCAGTCAGAACAGCTACGAGCAGTACTTC | . | . | TRBJ2-7 | TRBV7-3
CASSLALAGADEQFF | TGCGCCAGCAGCTTGGCCCTAGCGGGAGCGGATGAGCAGTTCTTC | . | TRBD2 | TRBJ2-1 | TRBV5-4
CASSQGQSNTGELFF | TGCGCCAGCAGCCAGGGACAGTCGAACACCGGGGAGCTGTTTTTT | . | TRBD1 | TRBJ2-2 | TRBV4-1
CASSASDGKADTQYF | TGTGCCAGCAGCGCCTCCGACGGGAAGGCAGATACGCAGTATTTT | . | . | TRBJ2-3 | TRBV6-1
CASSQDDGRRGYTF | TGTGCCAGCAGCCAAGACGACGGGAGGAGAGGCTACACCTTC | . | . | TRBJ1-2 | TRBV4-2
CATLTVAEAFF | TGTGCCACCCTGACAGTAGCTGAAGCTTTCTTT | few | . | TRBJ1-1 | TRBV7-9
CAWIYGSGNTIYF | TGTGCCTGGATTTATGGTAGTGGAAACACCATATATTTT | . | . | TRBJ1-3 | TRBV30
CASLLAGGPYEQYF | TGTGCCAGCTTACTAGCGGGAGGGCCATACGAGCAGTACTTC | . | TRBD2 | TRBJ2-7 | TRBV6-1